There are a few counts of the clone carrying this T cell receptor (beta chain). Its antigen is not identified. cDNA libraries for TCR beta contained unique molecular identifiers. Each sample of about 0.9 to 11 million input T cells yielded 500,000 or so cDNA molecules, so each molecule approximated one T cell. Each CDR3 protein gets one entry after TCRdb re-called the PCR reads with MiXCR. The data show about 570,000 distinct CDR3 sequences, around 31% seen once. The data derive from a study of post-analysis software for immune sequencing data. Study conclusions and caveats: Those with multiple sclerosis, the patient group, showed significantly lower normalized Chao1 diversity than controls. A handful of TRBV segments were more frequent in patients than controls; TRBV5-6, TRBV5-1 and TRBV20-1 belonged to this group.

J was trimmed by 2 bases and V by 2 bases; bases with no gene match: 20. This CDR3 comprises 21 residues. Germline CDR1 SGHAT, CDR2 FQNNGV. This TCR came from a girl aged 2-17 years with multiple sclerosis. The sequenced sample was blood. The J gene is TRBJ2-3, the V gene TRBV11-2, with 9 bases lining up with TRBD2. The CDR3 reads CASSLYKWTSDPPTLTDTQYF. CDR3 nucleotides: TGTGCCAGCAGCTTATACAAGTGGACTAGCGATCCCCCGACCCTCACAGATACGCAGTATTTT. The full variable domain, its missing parts supplied by reference TRBV11-2 and TRBJ2-3, is EAGVAQSPRYKIIEKRQSVAFWCNPISGHATLYWYQQILGQGPKLLIQFQNNGVVDDSQLPKDRFSAERLKGVDSTLKIQPAKLEDSAVYLCASSLYKWTSDPPTLTDTQYFGPGTRLTVL.